Included here is one T cell receptor beta chain sequence, with context. As originally analysed: Amplified reference gene primers provided the basis for estimating nucleated cell counts. Only in-frame clones appear in the TCRdb table, and some are missing; sequencing was by immunoSEQ multiplex PCR. Clone size and the V and J calls come from that table; the DNA yielded D and trimming. This repertoire shows approximately 14,000 clones, approximately 82% found once; its top ten account for about 18%. The data originate from a study of blood T cell repertoires in COVID-19. As for the study in general: Samples came from the United States, Italy and Spain, spanning acute and convalescent COVID-19.

This TCR was sampled from a man aged 40-49 years with active or convalescent COVID-19. The sequenced sample consisted of peripheral blood.

The CDR3 reads CASPGWGGHSYEQYF. In nucleotides, the CDR3 is TGTGCCAGCCCTGGTTGGGGGGGACACTCCTACGAGCAGTACTTC. The rearrangement uses TRBV6-5 and TRBJ2-7; D is perhaps TRBD2 (7 bases). V was cut by 8 bases and J by 0 bases, with 17 bases left in between. The CDR3 covers 15 residues. The germline gives CDR1 MNHEY, CDR2 SVGAGI.